The rows below give T cell receptor beta chains drawn from one sample of a study of OX40 agonist ivuxolimab in advanced cancers. TCRdb keeps only in-frame clones here, not all; method: immunoSEQ multiplex PCR. The sample consists of some 69,000 clones, almost 90% of them appearing once. The specimen comprised CD4+ or CD8+ T cells sorted from blood, sampled in a trial of the OX40 agonist ivuxolimab. Receptors originate from an adult with an advanced solid tumor such as melanoma, head and neck, liver or kidney cancer. Each CDR3 is given with its conserved first and last residue. A D gene is named only where the DNA matches it firmly. For some rows the clone size is stated as once, few or many, or as a class when expanded; others skip it.

d_gene,abundance,v_gene,j_gene,CDR3aa,CDR3nt
TRBD2,-,TRBV7-2,TRBJ2-1,CASSFKAGGRGEQFF,TGTGCCAGCAGCTTTAAAGCGGGAGGGCGGGGTGAGCAGTTCTTC
-,-,TRBV11-3,TRBJ2-2,CASSFSRASLNTGELFF,TGTGCCAGCAGCTTCTCCCGGGCTAGCCTGAACACCGGGGAGCTGTTTTTT
-,-,TRBV7-2,TRBJ2-1,CASSLEASLYNEQFF,TGTGCCAGCAGCTTAGAGGCTAGCCTTTACAATGAGCAGTTCTTC
-,-,TRBV7-2,TRBJ2-5,CASSFRSGAGEQYF,TGTGCCAGCAGCTTTAGATCAGGGGCGGGTGAGCAGTACTTC
TRBD2,-,TRBV9,TRBJ2-3,CASSPHGGSADTQYF,TGTGCCAGCAGCCCCCATGGCGGGAGCGCAGATACGCAGTATTTT
-,-,TRBV11-3,TRBJ2-1,CASSLRDEQFF,TGTGCCAGCAGCTTGAGGGATGAGCAGTTCTTC
TRBD1,-,TRBV11-3,TRBJ1-1,CASRNSQGGVPEAFF,TGTGCCAGCAGAAATTCGCAGGGGGGCGTCCCTGAAGCTTTCTTT
TRBD2,-,TRBV5-4,TRBJ2-1,CASSHGLAGPGGNEQFF,TGTGCCAGCAGTCACGGACTAGCGGGACCCGGGGGGAATGAGCAGTTCTTC
TRBD2,-,TRBV5-4,TRBJ2-1,CASSSGGRGQFF,TGTGCCAGCAGCTCGGGGGGACGCGGGCAGTTCTTC
TRBD1,-,TRBV7-2,TRBJ2-1,CASSLGQGANEQFF,TGTGCCAGCAGCTTGGGACAGGGGGCTAATGAGCAGTTCTTC
-,once,TRBV19,TRBJ2-2,CASSISWTTGELFF,TGTGCCAGTAGTATATCGTGGACGACCGGGGAGCTGTTTTTT
TRBD1,-,TRBV7-8,TRBJ1-5,CASSRSGTGYQPQHF,TGTGCCAGCAGCCGCTCCGGGACAGGGTATCAGCCCCAGCATTTT
-,-,TRBV15,TRBJ2-2,CATSREGRYTGELFF,TGTGCCACCAGCAGGGAGGGCCGGTACACCGGGGAGCTGTTTTTT
TRBD2,-,TRBV25-1,TRBJ2-7,CASSEWVTSGTYEQYF,TGTGCCAGCAGTGAATGGGTGACTAGCGGTACCTACGAGCAGTACTTC
-,once,TRBV11-2,TRBJ2-3,CASSLRRYTDTQYF,TGTGCCAGCAGCCTGCGGAGGTACACAGATACGCAGTATTTT
-,-,TRBV5-1,TRBJ1-3,CASRESPSGNTIYF,TGCGCCAGCCGAGAGTCCCCCTCGGGAAACACCATATATTTT
-,once,TRBV10-3,TRBJ2-7,CAISEERYEQYF,TGTGCCATCAGTGAGGAGCGGTACGAGCAGTACTTC